This TCR beta chain is drawn from a study of CD8 T cells in ankylosing spondylitis. Findings and caveats of the study: Seven to nine highly homologous variants formed a TCR beta motif that appeared characteristic of ankylosing spondylitis blood. A number of the motif variants had already been described in reactive arthritis synovial fluid and blood.

To note about this clonotype: Its cognate antigen is unknown.

There are 13 residues in the CDR3. Germline lookup yields CDR1 DFQATT and CDR2 SNEGSKA (reference sequence). TCRdb called the 5' RACE reads again in MiXCR, with one record for every CDR3 protein. The sample carries about 800,000 distinct CDR3 sequences, about 11% recorded once. This clonotype originated in a male donor with ankylosing spondylitis. Specimen: blood, either unsorted or a sorted T cell fraction (not recorded which). V and J are TRBV20-1 and TRBJ2-3; TRBD2 agrees at 9 bases. CDR3 in amino acids: CRGSGRGTDTQYF. CDR3 nucleotide sequence: TGCAGGGGTAGCGGGAGAGGAACAGATACGCAGTATTTT.